The T cell receptor beta chain under discussion was sequenced for a study of PD-1 blockade in classical Hodgkin lymphoma (dated by TCRdb to the early 2020s). About the full investigation: Nivolumab dosing was 3 mg/kg intravenously every 2 weeks, continuing until either disease progression or unacceptable toxicity. The study used TCR beta sequencing and CyTOF to define a peripheral blood immune signature of response to PD-1 blockade in classical Hodgkin lymphoma.

Genomic DNA was isolated using the Qiagen DNeasy kit from unsorted PBMCs as well as from negatively selected CD4+ and CD8+ fractions. TCR beta CDR3 regions were amplified by immunoSEQ multiplex PCR using primers annealing to V and J segments. A synthetic immune receptor repertoire was used to minimize amplification bias, and any residual bias was removed computationally once sequencing was done. Regarding the original processing steps: Repertoire diversity was quantified as the Shannon entropy index using custom Python scripts. Unsorted, CD4+ and CD8+ repertoires were analyzed separately, except in combined analyses where CD4+ and CD8+ sequences were merged in silico. A clone was considered expanded if an increase in frequency of at least 2-fold after treatment relative to C1D1 was found, and a pseudocount of 0.5 was applied to clones undetected at baseline. Clones with 0 or 1 copy at C1D1 were classified as singleton clones, and clones with 2 or more copies were classified as non-singleton clones. Clones expanded in unsorted samples were annotated as CD4+, CD8+ or unknown by matching protein sequences in sorted samples from the same patient. Wilcoxon tests on paired samples were used to test diversity changes from C1D1 to C4D1. Here the immuneACCESS table is served through TCRdb, limited to in-frame sequences with V and J called. Missing clones are a known gap in these copies; in checked studies unresolved V genes cover under half, and the rest lacks a known reason. V and J calls and clone size are as listed in that table; D and trimming were resolved from the DNA. Here the sample has tens of thousands of clones; roughly 78% occur a single time. The ten most abundant clones make up over 8% of the sample.

This specimen's time point label, per the study, means: cycle 4 day 1 (C4D1), after less than 7 weeks of nivolumab. All trial patients had relapsed after autologous stem cell transplantation, with cohorts A, B and C differing in prior brentuximab vedotin exposure. The trial cohort was composed of 56 patients with relapsed/refractory classical Hodgkin lymphoma, for whom complete response, partial response or progressive disease was recorded as best overall response. Single-agent nivolumab was administered to trial patients in the multi-cohort phase II CheckMate 205 trial. An independent review committee assessed best overall response by applying the 2007 International Working Group response criteria. PBMCs from the trial were collected at three points: immediately before nivolumab initiation (C1D1), and during therapy at cycle 2 day 1 and cycle 4 day 1. After peripheral blood was drawn into 8 mL Vacutainer Cell Preparation Tubes, PBMCs were isolated by centrifugation and then cryopreserved.

General study outcomes and caveats: Newly diagnosed patients were reported to have lower baseline TCR diversity than healthy donors, and relapsed/refractory patients were reported to have lower baseline TCR diversity still. CD4+ but not CD8+ TCR diversity rose significantly by C4D1 (p=0.0027 vs p=0.16), most apparent in complete responders (p=0.02). The study was restricted to a single clinical trial cohort, and the causes of repertoire differences, possibly disease activity or prior therapy, were left undefined. Lower diversity was seen in patients whose nivolumab began less than 1 year after ASCT, and these patients were left out of later analyses so that immune reconstitution would not confound the results. Among trial patients, those achieving complete response had baseline diversity similar to that of newly diagnosed patients, while diversity was significantly lower in partial responders and progressors.

The CDR3 sequence holds 15 residues, the cysteine and phenylalanine included. Only the CDR3 region is kept as DNA, spanning 45 bases read in frame from base 1. CDR1 is given as SEHNR and CDR2 as FQNEAQ, both from the germline V gene (reference sequence). Unmatched junction bases come to 6, with V trimmed by 5 bases and J by 5 bases. For this clone: The antigen this receptor binds is unknown. No much larger clone is present one base from it, and per-base qualities are unavailable.

This TCR was recovered from a human donor with classical Hodgkin lymphoma. The sequenced sample was peripheral blood mononuclear cells (PBMCs), obtained before the fourth cycle of nivolumab. The V and J segments used are TRBV7-9 and TRBJ1-4; 9 of the junction bases match TRBD1. The bases read TGTGCCAGCAGCCCGGACAGGGGCAGGAATGAAAAACTGTTTTTT. This translates into CASSPDRGRNEKLFF.